This entry lists 18 T cell receptor beta chains sequenced from one sample in a study of PD-1 blockade in classical Hodgkin lymphoma. Each and every patient relapsed after autologous stem cell transplantation, and patients got differing brentuximab vedotin exposure. From thawed PBMCs, magnetic negative selection was used to isolate the CD8+ T cells. TCRdb's copy holds only in-frame clones and misses some; the assay was immunoSEQ multiplex PCR. The data hold more than 10,000 clones, with approximately 84% observed a single time. The source was CD8+ T cells from blood, collected at baseline. These receptor sequences come from a human donor with classical Hodgkin lymphoma.

V and J are TRBV21-1 and TRBJ2-3; the table's D call TRBD2 went unverified against the DNA. TRBV21-1 is assigned pseudogene status. The length of the CDR3 is 16 residues. CDR3 loop: CASSIRDYLITDTQYF. The CDR3 DNA reads as TGTGCCAGCAGCATCCGGGACTACCTTATCACAGATACGCAGTATTTT.

This sequence joins TRBV4-1 and TRBJ2-7, with D maybe TRBD1 (6 bases). The CDR3 contains 13 residues. Germline V CDR1 and CDR2: MGHRA, YSYEKL. V lost 0 bases and J lost 4, with 7 bases in between. CDR3 loop: CASSQEQGYEQYF. The CDR3 DNA follows: TGCGCCAGCAGCCAAGAACAGGGTTACGAGCAGTACTTC.

The rearrangement uses TRBV5-4 and TRBJ2-5; 13 bases line up with TRBD2. Germline CDR1 and CDR2: SGHNT and YYREEE (reference sequence). Trimming took 0 bases from V and 3 from J; bases not matched to a gene: 8. This CDR3 is built from 18 residues. CDR3 residues: CASSLGFGLAGAKETQYF. DNA for the CDR3: TGTGCCAGCAGCTTGGGGTTCGGACTAGCGGGAGCAAAAGAGACCCAGTACTTC.

This chain's CDR3 is CASSSIGGRAFF. CDR3 DNA: TGTGCCAGCAGCTCTATCGGGGGTAGGGCTTTCTTT. The chain joins TRBV7-2 to TRBJ1-1; possible D gene TRBD1, 5 bases. Trimming took off 4 bases at V and 11 bases at J, with 14 bases between the two ends. There are 12 residues in the CDR3. The germline CDR1 and CDR2 sequences are SGHTA and FQGNSA.

V gene TRBV27 combines with J gene TRBJ1-2, with no clear D. Germline CDR1 is MNHEY and CDR2 is SMNVEV (reference sequence). V dropped 0 bases and J dropped 0 bases, with 11 bases sitting between them. The CDR3 contains 16 residues. CDR3 nucleotide sequence: TGTGCCAGCAGTTTATCCCGCGGGCTGACTAACTATGGCTACACCTTC. Protein sequence: CASSLSRGLTNYGYTF.

The chain recombines TRBV7-9 with TRBJ2-1, with no clear D. Germline V gene data show CDR1 as SEHNR and CDR2 as FQNEAQ (reference sequence). V was cut by 5 bases and J by 2 bases, with 16 bases left in between. CDR3 length: 16 residues. The CDR3 DNA sequence: TGTGCCAGCAGCGAGAAGACTTCCGGGCCCTACAATGAGCAGTTCTTC. This encodes CASSEKTSGPYNEQFF.

The rearrangement uses TRBV4-1 and TRBJ2-1, with D uncertain. This CDR3 is 17 amino acids long. CDR1 is MGHRA, CDR2 YSYEKL, per germline. Trimming took off 1 base at V and 0 bases at J, with 13 bases between the two ends. This CDR3 reads CASSQVPPPSSYNEQFF. The CDR3 DNA is TGCGCCAGCAGCCAAGTTCCCCCGCCGAGCTCCTACAATGAGCAGTTCTTC.

The chain uses TRBV15 and TRBJ2-2; D is unclear. CDR3 length equals 15 residues. Germline CDR1 and CDR2: LNHNV and YYDKDF (reference sequence). Trimming cost V 0 bases and J 1 base, with 6 bases left between them. The CDR3 DNA follows: TGTGCCACCAGCAGAGAGACCCAGAACACCGGGGAGCTGTTTTTT. This codes for CATSRETQNTGELFF.

The chain links TRBV28 to TRBJ2-5, with D perhaps matching TRBD2 (6 bases). CDR1 is MDHEN and CDR2 is SYDVKM in the germline V gene. CDR3 size: 14 residues. With 1 base removed from V and 5 bases from J, the gap between germline ends came to 11 bases. The CDR3 is CASSLSYRGETQYF. CDR3 bases: TGTGCCAGCAGTTTATCATACCGGGGGGAGACCCAGTACTTC.

This clone was observed once. This sequence joins TRBV5-1 and TRBJ2-3, with a weak D call TRBD2 (6 bases). This CDR3 has 16 residues. Per germline, CDR1 SGHRS and CDR2 YFSETQ. V was pared by 3 bases and J by 2 bases, with 16 bases between. The CDR3 DNA reads as TGCGCCAGCAGCTCAACAGCGGGCGGATTCACAGATACGCAGTATTTT. It translates to CASSSTAGGFTDTQYF.

The chain couples TRBV11-3 to TRBJ1-5; 7 bases are shared with TRBD1. This CDR3 spans 15 amino acids. Trimming took 5 bases from V and 2 from J; bases not matched to a gene: 6. Germline V lookup: CDR1 SGHNT, CDR2 YENEEA. CDR3 DNA: TGTGCCAGCAGCATAATCGACAGGGGCAATCAGCCCCAGCATTTT. Protein product: CASSIIDRGNQPQHF.

The rearrangement joins TRBV5-1 to TRBJ2-1; a possible D gene is TRBD2 (6 bases). With 0 bases removed from V and 4 bases from J, the gap between germline ends came to 14 bases. CDR1 and CDR2 from the germline V gene are SGHRS and YFSETQ. The CDR3 totals 16 residues. CDR3 bases: TGCGCCAGCAGCTTGGAAGCGGGTAGGGAATACAATGAGCAGTTCTTC. Its translation is CASSLEAGREYNEQFF.

V and J are TRBV4-3 and TRBJ2-1; possible D gene TRBD1, 5 bases. The CDR3 length is 16 residues. V was shortened by 1 base and J by 2 bases, with 12 bases between the two germline ends. Germline V gives CDR1 LGHNA, CDR2 YSLEER. This CDR3 reads CASSQGGRVPYNEQFF. CDR3 nucleotides: TGCGCCAGCAGCCAAGGAGGCAGGGTCCCCTACAATGAGCAGTTCTTC.

The chain recombines TRBV11-3 with TRBJ2-2; D may be TRBD2 (6 bases). Trimming took 2 bases from V and 3 from J, leaving 13 bases between them. The CDR3 contains 16 residues. Germline lookup yields CDR1 SGHNT and CDR2 YENEEA. CDR3 sequence (DNA): TGTGCCAGCAGCTTAATGACGGGGGAGTACACCGGGGAGCTGTTTTTT. It is translated as CASSLMTGEYTGELFF.

This clone was seen only a few times. The chain recombines TRBV6-1 with TRBJ1-3, with D possibly being TRBD1 (5 bases). Trimming cost V 2 bases and J 2 bases, with 7 bases left between them. The CDR3 runs 14 residues. CDR1 and CDR2 (germline): MNHNS, SASEGT. This CDR3 reads CASSELGAGNTIYF. For the CDR3, the DNA is TGTGCCAGCAGTGAATTGGGGGCTGGAAACACCATATATTTT.

The chain employs TRBV2 and TRBJ1-1; 7 nucleotides align to TRBD1. Germline CDR1 reads SNHLY; CDR2 reads FYNNEI. After removal of 7 bases from V and 4 bases from J, the junction contained 3 bases not matched to a gene. This CDR3 has 12 residues. In DNA, the CDR3 is TGTGCCAGCACTGACAGGGCCACTGAAGCTTTCTTT. Its protein product is CASTDRATEAFF.

In DNA, the CDR3 is TGTGCCTGGAGTGAGCTCTTAGTGGCCAACGTCCTGACTTTC. Amino acids: CAWSELLVANVLTF. The V call is TRBV30, the J call TRBJ2-6; D remains unclear. The CDR3 is 14 amino acids. Germline loops: CDR1 GTSNPN, CDR2 SVGIG (reference sequence). V was trimmed by 1 base and J by 6 bases, leaving 10 bases between them.

The chain links TRBV30 to TRBJ2-3; TRBD2 agrees at 7 bases. Germline assignment: CDR1 GTSNPN and CDR2 SVGIG (reference sequence). Trimming at V came to 3 bases and at J to 2 bases, leaving 5 bases not matched to a gene. This CDR3 is built from 14 residues. The CDR3 region has the DNA TGTGCCTGGAGCCTCGGGACTAACACAGATACGCAGTATTTT. It is translated as CAWSLGTNTDTQYF.